This T cell receptor (beta chain) originates from a study of tumor-infiltrating lymphocytes in localized non-small cell lung cancer. The overall study: Resected tumor was paired with non-adjacent uninvolved lung from the same patient.

Germline V lookup: CDR1 SGHVS, CDR2 FQNEAQ. V lost 5 bases to trimming and J lost 5 bases, with 15 bases between them. The CDR3 is 15 amino acids. Regarding the study as a whole: Technical variation could not be separated from intratumor heterogeneity here. IM1 and IM2 tumors showed no difference in T-cell fraction. Available tissue quantity limited TCR sequencing to a patient subset.

The data were produced by immunoSEQ multiplex PCR, yet TCRdb's version contains in-frame clones alone and is incomplete. The sample holds about 10,000 clones, around 76% seen once. As for this clone: Its antigen is unidentified.

The J gene is TRBJ2-2, the V gene TRBV7-8, with D possibly TRBD2 on 5 matching bases. The sequence came from a human donor with non-small cell lung cancer. Sequences were obtained from uninvolved lung tissue not adjacent to the tumor. This CDR3 reads CASSLKRRDTGELFF. In DNA form, the CDR3 reads TGTGCCAGCAGCCTCAAGCGCCGGGATACCGGGGAGCTGTTTTTT.